The sequence of this TCR beta chain was determined in a study of T cells in Graves' hyperthyroidism and ophthalmopathy. Study details: Peripheral blood samples were taken at initial diagnosis, prior to any treatment.

The study, taken as a whole, reports: Model predictions of ophthalmopathy came a median around 6.5 months before onset. Stable hyperthyroidism was separated from ophthalmopathy by a model based on 13 V-J features.

RNA transcripts were the template for amplifying TCR beta CDR3 regions. A set of HTBI primers served as the primers for a first-round RT-PCR of the TCR CDR3. TCRdb ran MiXCR on the multiplex PCR reads and lists one entry per CDR3 protein. The sample includes approximately 600,000 distinct CDR3 sequences, about 15% seen only once; the top ten take more than 4.5%. Before ophthalmopathy appeared, progressors gave blood at initial hyperthyroidism diagnosis. Per the germline V gene, CDR1 is SGHRS and CDR2 is YFSETQ. There are 17 residues in the CDR3. The junction had 5 bases not matched to a gene; V was cut back by 2 bases and J by 0 bases. Details on this clonotype: Its antigen is unidentified.

The sequenced sample was blood. The genes are TRBV5-1 and TRBJ2-4; 10 bases are a match to TRBD2. The TCR sequence derives from a woman aged 30 to 39 with Graves' hyperthyroidism that later progressed to Graves' ophthalmopathy. The CDR3 region is CASSFVAGGVAKNIQYF. CDR3 in DNA: TGCGCCAGCAGCTTCGTAGCGGGAGGCGTAGCCAAAAACATTCAGTACTTC.